This T cell receptor beta chain is from a study of somatic mutations in cytotoxic T cells in rheumatoid arthritis. It was blood donors, more than 45% female and with a median age of 56 years (range roughly 20-75), who served as healthy controls. Trimming removed 1 base from V and 8 bases from J; junction bases left unmatched: 8. There are 14 residues in the CDR3. Germline lookup yields CDR1 SGHRS and CDR2 YFSETQ. By share, this clone ranks as medium-sized. Clones were read by immunoSEQ multiplex PCR, and TCRdb kept only the in-frame ones, dropping some. The profile shows 10,000 to 12,000 clones, around four fifths of them singletons.

V is TRBV5-1 and J is TRBJ1-2; TRBD1 aligns across 7 bases. This sequence was found in a man aged 50 to 59 in good health. The sequenced sample was CD8+ T cells sorted from blood. The CDR3 DNA follows: TGCGCCAGCAGCTTGCCCGACAGGGCGGGGGGCTACACCTTC. Translation gives CASSLPDRAGGYTF. Together with reference TRBV5-1 and TRBJ1-2, the CDR3 gives the full variable domain: KAGVTQTPRYLIKTRGQQVTLSCSPISGHRSVSWYQQTPGQGLQFLFEYFSETQRNKGNFPGRFSGRQFSNSRSEMNVSTLELGDSALYLCASSLPDRAGGYTFGSGTRLTVV.